The next 13 T cell receptor beta chains were all read from a single sample in a study of blood T cells in healthy people across ages. Combining a sample-barcoded 5' primer with a J-beta primer mix, a second PCR ran for roughly 7 to 12 cycles. MiXCR, run by TCRdb on the 5' RACE reads, gives a single entry per CDR3 protein. The sample shows 650,000 or so distinct CDR3 sequences, more than 45% of them seen only once. Sequenced: blood. These receptors all come from a woman of 80 years or more in good health.

This clonotype was observed many times. This chain links TRBV5-1 with TRBJ2-7, with 8 bases that match TRBD2. Trimming cost V 0 bases and J 1 base; bases outside gene matches: 6. The CDR3 sequence is 16 residues long. Germline assignment: CDR1 SGHRS and CDR2 YFSETQ. CDR3 DNA: TGCGCCAGCAGCTTGGGTGGGAGCGGGAGTTCCTACGAGCAGTACTTC. Protein: CASSLGGSGSSYEQYF.

This clonotype came up many times. The V gene is TRBV7-9, the J gene TRBJ2-7; TRBD2 matches at 11 bases. With 3 bases clipped from V and 6 bases from J, the junction kept 4 bases outside the gene matches. Germline lookup yields CDR1 SEHNR and CDR2 FQNEAQ (reference sequence). The length of the CDR3 is 14 residues. The CDR3 DNA reads as TGTGCCAGCAGCTTTACTAGCGGGAGTTCCGAGCAGTACTTC. Its protein is CASSFTSGSSEQYF.

This rearrangement joins TRBV4-2 to TRBJ2-7; 14 nucleotides agree with TRBD2. Germline V gene sequence: CDR1 LGHNA, CDR2 YNFKEQ. The V segment lost 3 bases and the J segment 3 bases; nucleotides outside the gene matches: 13. This CDR3 has 19 amino acids. This chain's CDR3 is CASSHALGTSGGHHYEQYF. The CDR3 DNA reads as TGTGCCAGCAGCCACGCCTTGGGGACTAGCGGGGGTCACCACTACGAGCAGTACTTC.

This clonotype was counted only a few times. The gene calls are TRBV5-4 and TRBJ2-7; D not resolved. In germline, CDR1 is SGHNT, CDR2 YYREEE (reference sequence). CDR3 length: 15 residues. With 5 bases removed from V and 2 bases from J, the gap between germline ends came to 17 bases. The CDR3 nucleotides read TGTGCCAGCAGGCCGCTAGGAGCAGGTCCCTACGAGCAGTACTTC. Its translation: CASRPLGAGPYEQYF.

As concerns this clonotype: A much larger clone differs from this one at a single base, so this may be a read error. The CDR3 loop is CSAPRGANYSYTF. CDR3 sequence (DNA): TGCAGTGCCCCCCGGGGAGCTAACTATAGCTACACCTTC. This rearrangement joins TRBV20-1 to TRBJ1-2; D is unresolved. Looked up from germline, CDR1 is DFQATT and CDR2 is SNEGSKA (reference sequence). The CDR3 is 13 residues long.

This chain uses TRBV7-6 with TRBJ2-4, with unresolved D. The J call is doubtful: the DNA matches TRBJ2-7 better. The CDR3 spans 12 residues. Per the germline V gene, CDR1 is SGHVS and CDR2 is FNYEAQ. The CDR3 here is CASSLNDYEQYF. The CDR3 DNA sequence: TGTGCCAGCAGCTTAAACGACTACGAGCAGTACTTC.

Regarding this clonotype: A much larger clone lies one base from this, so it may be a read error. The V call is TRBV27, the J call TRBJ2-1, with TRBD1 identical over 7 bases. This CDR3 is built from 14 residues. The J segment lost 8 bases and the V segment lost 7 bases, leaving 11 bases of the junction unmatched. Germline loops: CDR1 MNHEY, CDR2 SMNVEV (reference sequence). CDR3 sequence: CASTMTGSNDEQFF. The CDR3 DNA reads TGTGCCAGCACTATGACAGGGAGCAACGATGAGCAGTTCTTC.

V usage is TRBV4-2 and J usage is TRBJ2-5, with no clear D. V was cut by 1 base and J by 3 bases, with 9 bases left in between. CDR1 LGHNA and CDR2 YNFKEQ come from the germline V gene. The CDR3 is made up of 14 amino acids. CDR3 in amino acids: CASSQGTWEETQYF. The CDR3 DNA is TGTGCCAGCAGCCAAGGGACGTGGGAAGAGACCCAGTACTTC.

This chain links TRBV9 with TRBJ2-5; weak D call: TRBD2 (6 bases). Germline assignment: CDR1 SGDLS and CDR2 YYNGEE. V lost 0 bases and J lost 4, with 13 bases in between. The CDR3 length is 15 residues. This CDR3 reads CASSVEDYGGETQYF. The CDR3 DNA sequence: TGTGCCAGCAGCGTAGAGGACTATGGTGGAGAGACCCAGTACTTC.

The rearrangement links TRBV12-3 or TRBV12-4 to TRBJ1-4; D perhaps matches TRBD1 (5 bases). Trimming shortened V by 6 bases and J by 4 bases, and 12 bases separated the two germline ends. The CDR3 loop spans 14 amino acids. This chain's CDR3 is CASRGRQFNEKLFF. The CDR3 DNA is TGTGCCAGCAGGGGCCGACAGTTTAATGAAAAACTGTTTTTT.

This chain joins TRBV3-1 and TRBJ1-2, with a tentative D call TRBD1 (5 bases). Trimming removed 5 bases from V and 4 bases from J, with 14 bases in between. The CDR3 consists of 14 residues. CDR1 and CDR2 (germline): LGHDT, YNNKEL (reference sequence). This chain's CDR3 is CASSYRQRPYGYTF. The DNA for the CDR3 is TGTGCCAGCAGCTACAGACAGAGACCCTATGGCTACACCTTC.

The rearrangement joins TRBV2 to TRBJ1-4; 7 nucleotides match TRBD1. Per the germline V gene, CDR1 is SNHLY and CDR2 is FYNNEI. J was trimmed by 0 bases and V by 6 bases; bases with no gene match: 16. The CDR3 spans 19 residues. CDR3 nucleotides: TGTGCCAGCAGCCATACCATGACAGGGACGAAGGCAACTAATGAAAAACTGTTTTTT. Encoded protein: CASSHTMTGTKATNEKLFF.

This clonotype was seen just once. A much larger clonotype is one base distant, so this may be a read error. The chain combines TRBV5-1 with TRBJ2-3, with TRBD2 as a possible D gene (6 bases). The CDR3 spans 18 residues. Trimming cost V 4 bases and J 0 bases, with 21 bases left between them. Germline V gene lookup returns CDR1 SGHRS and CDR2 YFSETQ. CDR3 DNA: TGCGCCAGCAGCCTTCCTCACGTAGCGGACCTTAGCACAGATACGCAGTATTTT. Its translation is CASSLPHVADLSTDTQYF. The variable domain in full, completed from reference TRBV5-1 and TRBJ2-3, reads KAGVTQTPRYLIKTRGQQVTLSCSPISGHRSVSWYQQTPGQGLQFLFEYFSETQRNKGNFPGRFSGRQFSNSRSEMNVSTLELGDSALYLCASSLPHVADLSTDTQYFGPGTRLTVL.